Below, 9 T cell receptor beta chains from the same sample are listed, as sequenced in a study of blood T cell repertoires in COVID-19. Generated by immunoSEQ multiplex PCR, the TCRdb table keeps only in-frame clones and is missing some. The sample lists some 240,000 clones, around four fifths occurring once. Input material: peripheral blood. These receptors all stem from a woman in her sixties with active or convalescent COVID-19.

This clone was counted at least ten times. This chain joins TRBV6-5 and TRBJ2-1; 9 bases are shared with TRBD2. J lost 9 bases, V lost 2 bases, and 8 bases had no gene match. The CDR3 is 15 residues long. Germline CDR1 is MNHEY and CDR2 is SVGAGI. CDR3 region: CASSYRASGEGEQFF. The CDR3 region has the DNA TGTGCCAGCAGTTACAGGGCTAGCGGGGAGGGTGAGCAGTTCTTC.

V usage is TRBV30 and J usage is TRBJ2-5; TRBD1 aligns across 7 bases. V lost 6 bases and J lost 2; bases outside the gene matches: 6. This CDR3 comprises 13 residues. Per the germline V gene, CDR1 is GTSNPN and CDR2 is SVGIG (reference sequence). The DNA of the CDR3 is TGTGCCTGTGACAGGGCTGCTCAAGAGACCCAGTACTTC. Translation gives CACDRAAQETQYF.

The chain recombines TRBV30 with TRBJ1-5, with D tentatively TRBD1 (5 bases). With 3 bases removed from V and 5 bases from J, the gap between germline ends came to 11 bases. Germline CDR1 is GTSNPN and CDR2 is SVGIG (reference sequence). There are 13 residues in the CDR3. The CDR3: CAWSFAGDQPQHF. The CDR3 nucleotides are TGTGCCTGGAGCTTCGCGGGGGATCAGCCCCAGCATTTT.

For the CDR3, the DNA is TGCAGCGCCCTAGGGGGGGCGAATGAAAAACTGTTTTTT. Protein sequence: CSALGGANEKLFF. The V and J genes are TRBV29-1 and TRBJ1-4; TRBD1 might be the D (6 bases). CDR3 length equals 13 residues. Trimming stripped 7 bases from V and 5 bases from J, with 14 bases between. Germline V lookup: CDR1 SQVTM, CDR2 ANQGSEA.

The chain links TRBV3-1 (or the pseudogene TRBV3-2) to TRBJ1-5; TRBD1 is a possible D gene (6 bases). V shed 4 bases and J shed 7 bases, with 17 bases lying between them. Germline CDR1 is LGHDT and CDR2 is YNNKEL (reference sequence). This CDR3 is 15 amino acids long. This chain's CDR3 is CASSRSGDFWQPQHF. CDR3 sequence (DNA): TGTGCCAGCAGCCGCTCAGGGGATTTTTGGCAGCCCCAGCATTTT.

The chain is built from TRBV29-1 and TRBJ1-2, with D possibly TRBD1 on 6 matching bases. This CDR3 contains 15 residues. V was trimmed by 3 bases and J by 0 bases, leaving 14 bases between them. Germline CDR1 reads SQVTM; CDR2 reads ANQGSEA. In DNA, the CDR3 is TGCAGCGTTGACCCCCGGGGGGCCACTAACTATGGCTACACCTTC. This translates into CSVDPRGATNYGYTF.

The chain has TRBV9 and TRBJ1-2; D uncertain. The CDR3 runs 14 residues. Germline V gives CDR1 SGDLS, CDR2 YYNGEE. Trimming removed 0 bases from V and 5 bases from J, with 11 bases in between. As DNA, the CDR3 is TGTGCCAGCAGCGTAGATCCAGGCTCTTATGGCTACACCTTC. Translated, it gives CASSVDPGSYGYTF.

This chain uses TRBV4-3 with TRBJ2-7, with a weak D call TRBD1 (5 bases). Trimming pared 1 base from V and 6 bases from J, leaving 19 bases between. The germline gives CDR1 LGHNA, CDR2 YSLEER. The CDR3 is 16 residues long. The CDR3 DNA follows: TGCGCCAGCAGCCAAGCCGGCTCAGGCAGGGCAAGCGAGCAGTACTTC. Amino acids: CASSQAGSGRASEQYF.

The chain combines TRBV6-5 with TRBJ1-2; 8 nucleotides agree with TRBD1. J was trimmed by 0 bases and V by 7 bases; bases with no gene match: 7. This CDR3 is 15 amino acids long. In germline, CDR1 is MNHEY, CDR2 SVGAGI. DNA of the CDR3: TGTGCCAGCACCCAGGGGGCGGCTCCTAACTATGGCTACACCTTC. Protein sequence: CASTQGAAPNYGYTF.